The next 2 T cell receptor beta chains were all read from a single sample in a study of early T cells in non-severe SARS-CoV-2 infection. Using its own MiXCR run on the 5' RACE reads, TCRdb lists one record per CDR3 protein. The sample records 40,000 to 45,000 distinct CDR3 sequences, around 6.5% being singletons. Sequencing was performed on whole blood, taken at baseline. Receptors were obtained from an adult who was a healthcare worker with PCR-confirmed SARS-CoV-2 infection or an uninfected control (not recorded which).

This clonotype came up many times. V gene TRBV7-9 combines with J gene TRBJ2-5; D remains ambiguous. Per the germline V gene, CDR1 is SEHNR and CDR2 is FQNEAQ (reference sequence). This CDR3 is 14 amino acids long. Trimming cost V 1 base and J 1 base, with 7 bases left between them. DNA for the CDR3: TGTGCCAGCAGCTTAGATCGGATCCAAGAGACCCAGTACTTC. It codes for CASSLDRIQETQYF.

The chain recombines TRBV5-1 with TRBJ2-1; 13 bases match TRBD2. V gave up 4 bases and J gave up 8 bases; unmatched junction bases: 3. CDR3 size: 14 residues. Germline V gives CDR1 SGHRS, CDR2 YFSETQ. CDR3 coding DNA: TGCGCCAGCAGCCCCGGACTAGCGGGGGATGAGCAGTTCTTC. Encoded protein: CASSPGLAGDEQFF. Based on the CDR3 plus reference TRBV5-1 and TRBJ2-1, the full variable domain is KAGVTQTPRYLIKTRGQQVTLSCSPISGHRSVSWYQQTPGQGLQFLFEYFSETQRNKGNFPGRFSGRQFSNSRSEMNVSTLELGDSALYLCASSPGLAGDEQFFGPGTRLTVL.